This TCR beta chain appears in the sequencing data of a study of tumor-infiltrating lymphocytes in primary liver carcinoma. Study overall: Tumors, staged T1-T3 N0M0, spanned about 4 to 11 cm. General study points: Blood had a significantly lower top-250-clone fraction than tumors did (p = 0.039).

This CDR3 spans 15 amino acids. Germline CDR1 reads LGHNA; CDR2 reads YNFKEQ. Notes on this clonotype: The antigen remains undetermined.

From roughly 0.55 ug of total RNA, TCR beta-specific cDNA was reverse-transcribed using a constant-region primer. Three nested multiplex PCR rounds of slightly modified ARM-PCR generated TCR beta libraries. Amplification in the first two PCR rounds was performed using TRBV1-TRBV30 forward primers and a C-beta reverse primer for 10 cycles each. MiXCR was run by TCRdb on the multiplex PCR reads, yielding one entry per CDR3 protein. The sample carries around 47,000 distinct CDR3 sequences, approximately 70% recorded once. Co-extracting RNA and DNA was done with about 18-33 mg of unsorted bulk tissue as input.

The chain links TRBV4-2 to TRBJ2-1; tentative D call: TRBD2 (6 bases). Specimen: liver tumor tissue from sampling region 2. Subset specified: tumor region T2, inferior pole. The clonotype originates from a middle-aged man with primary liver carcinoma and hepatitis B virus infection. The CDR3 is CVSSQDWTTGGEQFF. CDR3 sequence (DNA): TGTGTCAGTAGCCAAGATTGGACTACAGGCGGTGAGCAGTTCTTC.